This T cell receptor beta chain was identified in a study of shared clonotypes between healthy human individuals. Comment on this clone: Antigen unknown.

Study observations and caveats: Estimated richness was generally greater in naive than memory subsets. Sampling covered nothing but blood. Tissue TCR repertoires likely differ from those found in blood.

The V gene end was trimmed by 0 bases and the J gene end by 5 bases; junction bases not matched to a gene: 10. CDR1 and CDR2 (germline): SGHNT, YYREEE (reference sequence). The CDR3 is 17 amino acids. The authors distributed each subset's genomic DNA evenly over several immunoSEQ plates. Repertoires were generated with immunoSEQ multiplex PCR, while TCRdb's copy carries only in-frame clones and drops some. The sample lists about 1.5 million clones, 95% to 99% occurring once. The specimen was naive CD4+ T cells sorted from blood. As for subset: CD45RA+ positively selected. This sequence originates from a man younger than 45 in good health. J is TRBJ1-2 and V is TRBV5-4; TRBD1 matches 10 bases. CDR3 amino acids: CASSLAKRGQGIYGYTF. The CDR3, as DNA: TGTGCCAGCAGCTTGGCCAAAAGGGGACAGGGGATTTATGGCTACACCTTC.